This TCR beta chain was sequenced during a study of cytomegalovirus exposure and HLA in healthy donors (TCRdb year 2017). Some background on the complete study: According to a later analysis, the approximately 120 validation repertoires were produced on the same platform as the 680 or so repertoires of the first cohort. A separate validation cohort of over 95 different subjects was used in addition to the 666-subject first cohort. The study was designed to test whether signatures of past pathogen exposure could be identified by cataloging public T cell receptors. To predict cytomegalovirus infection status, the study combined high-throughput TCR immunosequencing, statistical association of individual TCRs with disease status, and machine learning. The paper's findings and limits, for the study overall: In vitro tests confirmed that a few of the cytomegalovirus-associated TCR beta chains recognize cytomegalovirus antigens. The classifier was reported to diagnose cytomegalovirus status with high specificity and sensitivity in both the original cohort and the validation cohort. Subsequent analysis determined that TCRs grouped into clusters in the first cohort also showed a tendency toward co-occurrence across the roughly 110 validation repertoires, and 90% to 95% of cluster scores exceeded 0. Most TCR sequences were observed very rarely across donors, whereas some public TCRs were present in many individuals. A total of roughly 160 TCR beta chains were listed by the study as associated with cytomegalovirus. According to the authors, the approach could potentially be generalized to other disease states and immunological phenotypes. All 120 or so repertoires were used to score co-occurrence in the validation cohort in a later analysis, because that analysis had no HLA typing for the cohort.

Library preparation employed the immunoSEQ multiplex PCR assay. The published analysis was carried out like this. To diagnose cytomegalovirus status from the catalog of TCR beta chain sequences, a statistical classification framework was built. TCRdb's version of the immuneACCESS table is confined to in-frame rearrangements and falls short of the full clone set. An unresolved V gene accounts for under half of the shortfall where checked; the remainder is of unknown origin. V and J calls plus clone size are reproduced from that table; the DNA served to infer D and trimming. Recorded for this sample are around 93,000 clones; 85% of them occurred a single time. More than 20% of the sample is in the top ten clones. Donors formed part of the validation cohort, which comprised 120 subjects and was distinct from the first cohort of fewer than 750 subjects. Looking up the germline V gene yields CDR1 SGHTA and CDR2 FQGTGA. The cysteine opens and the phenylalanine closes a CDR3 of 15 amino acids. Just CDR3 DNA is preserved here, 45 bases in frame from base 1. Relative to germline, V is 4 bases shorter and J is 2 bases shorter, with 15 bases between their ends.

Comments on this clone: Its antigen specificity is not known. No clone much larger than this one lies a single base away; base qualities are absent.

This receptor chain uses TRBV7-3 and TRBJ2-7; the D region possibly corresponds to TRBD1 (6 bases align). This clonotype was obtained from a man between 18 and 29 years old in good health and CMV-seropositive. Sequencing was done on a sample of PBMCs. For the CDR3, the sequence is CASSSGVPPTYEQYF. DNA sequence: TGTGCCAGCAGCTCAGGGGTACCGCCAACCTACGAGCAGTACTTC.